This is a list of T cell receptor beta chains from one sample in a study of beta chain features in type 1 diabetes. Clones were sequenced by immunoSEQ multiplex PCR, and TCRdb holds only the in-frame ones, with some missing. The sample lists fewer than 350,000 clones, about 7.8% seen once, with about 0.93% in the top ten. Input material: central memory CD4+ T cells from blood. The receptors here all came from a woman between 18 and 30 years old in good health. Both conserved end residues are part of each CDR3. Each record gives: J gene, D gene, V gene, clone size, CDR3 protein, CDR3 DNA. D genes are given only for firm matches. Rows give clone size only sometimes, using once, few, many, or a class for an expanded clone.

>TRBJ1-2|.|TRBV19|few
CASIRLGQGYGYTF
TGTGCCAGTATCCGGTTGGGGCAGGGCTATGGCTACACCTTC
>TRBJ1-5|.|TRBV7-9|few
CASSLGNSNQPQHF
TGTGCCAGCAGCTTGGGCAACTCCAATCAGCCCCAGCATTTT
>TRBJ1-1|.|TRBV7-2|.
CASRSGENTEAFF
TGTGCCAGCAGGTCAGGGGAGAACACTGAAGCTTTCTTT
>TRBJ2-7|.|TRBV2|.
CASSARNYEQYF
TGTGCCAGCAGTGCCAGAAATTACGAGCAGTACTTC
>TRBJ2-5|.|TRBV15|few
CATSRSLGETQYF
TGTGCCACCAGCAGATCGCTCGGGGAGACCCAGTACTTC
>TRBJ2-3|.|TRBV11-2|.
CASSLVYRDTQYF
TGTGCCAGCAGCTTAGTTTATCGTGATACGCAGTATTTT
>TRBJ2-3|.|TRBV27|many
CASSLSPGTQYF
TGTGCCAGCAGTTTATCGCCAGGCACGCAGTATTTT
>TRBJ2-4|TRBD1|TRBV30|.
CAWVPGQQNIQYF
TGTGCCTGGGTTCCGGGACAGCAAAACATTCAGTACTTC
>TRBJ2-4|.|TRBV6-5|.
CASSYSRQAENIQYF
TGTGCCAGCAGTTACTCCCGACAGGCCGAAAACATTCAGTACTTC
>TRBJ2-3|.|TRBV21-1|many
CASSRGLAAHTDTQYF
TGTGCCAGCAGCAGGGGACTAGCAGCGCACACAGATACGCAGTATTTT
>TRBJ1-2|.|TRBV4-3|few
CASSQDNVNYGYTF
TGCGCCAGCAGCCAAGATAACGTGAACTATGGCTACACCTTC
>TRBJ2-1|.|TRBV28|.
CASSFRTGSYNEQFF
TGTGCCAGCAGTTTTAGGACGGGCTCCTACAATGAGCAGTTCTTC
>TRBJ1-1|TRBD1|TRBV5-1|.
CASSLTGDTEAFF
TGCGCCAGCAGCCTGACAGGGGACACTGAAGCTTTCTTT